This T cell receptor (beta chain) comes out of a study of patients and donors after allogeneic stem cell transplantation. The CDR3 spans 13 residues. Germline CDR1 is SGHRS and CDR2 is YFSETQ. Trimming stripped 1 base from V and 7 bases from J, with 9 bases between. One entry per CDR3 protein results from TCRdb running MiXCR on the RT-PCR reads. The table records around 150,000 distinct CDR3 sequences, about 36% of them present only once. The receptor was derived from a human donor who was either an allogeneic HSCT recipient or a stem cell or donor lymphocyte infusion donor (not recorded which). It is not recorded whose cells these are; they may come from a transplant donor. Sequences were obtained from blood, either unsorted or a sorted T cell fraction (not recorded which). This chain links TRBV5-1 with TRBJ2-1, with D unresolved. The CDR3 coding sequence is TGCGCCAGCAGCTTGTCGTGGCATAATGAGCAGTTCTTC. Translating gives CASSLSWHNEQFF.